This passage covers 30 T cell receptor beta chains from one sample sequenced in a study of blood T cell repertoires in COVID-19. The repertoire was sequenced with immunoSEQ multiplex PCR; TCRdb's copy has only in-frame clones and lacks some. Here the sample spans 230,000 or so clones, about 90% being singletons. Sample: peripheral blood. The receptors originated from a man between 40 and 49 years old with active or convalescent COVID-19.

There are a few counts of this clone. The genes are TRBV12-3 or TRBV12-4 and TRBJ2-7; D remains unclear. V shed 1 base and J shed 0 bases, with 4 bases lying between them. This CDR3 spans 13 amino acids. CDR3 sequence: CASSLDSSYEQYF. The CDR3 region has the DNA TGTGCCAGCAGTTTAGACAGCTCCTACGAGCAGTACTTC.

The CDR3 DNA follows: TGTGCCAGCAGTCCGATTTCGGGGACAGACCACTATGGCTACACCTTC. Translated, it gives CASSPISGTDHYGYTF. The chain is built from TRBV27 and TRBJ1-2; 7 bases fit TRBD1. Germline CDR1 MNHEY, CDR2 SMNVEV (reference sequence). With V trimmed by 5 bases and J by 3 bases, 12 bases remained unmatched. This CDR3 contains 16 residues.

The gene calls are TRBV10-1 and TRBJ2-7; possibly TRBD2 for D (6 bases). Germline loops: CDR1 WNHNN, CDR2 SYGVQD (reference sequence). This CDR3 has 15 residues. Trimming removed 3 bases at V and 2 bases at J, with 14 bases between. The CDR3 DNA follows: TGCGCCAGCAGTGATCGGCAGGGAGGCCCCTACGAGCAGTACTTC. Amino acid sequence: CASSDRQGGPYEQYF.

The chain links TRBV25-1 to TRBJ2-3; D perhaps matches TRBD2 (6 bases). CDR3 size: 16 residues. V shed 3 bases and J shed 2 bases, with 15 bases lying between them. CDR1 is MGHDK, CDR2 SYGVNS, per germline. The CDR3 DNA sequence: TGTGCCAGCAGTGACTCTAGCGTGTATTACACAGATACGCAGTATTTT. This translates into CASSDSSVYYTDTQYF. Full variable domain (remainder filled in from reference TRBV25-1 and TRBJ2-3): EADIYQTPRYLVIGTGKKITLECSQTMGHDKMYWYQQDPGMELHLIHYSYGVNSTEKGDLSSESTVSRIRTEHFPLTLESARPSHTSQYLCASSDSSVYYTDTQYFGPGTRLTVL.

V and J are TRBV18 and TRBJ2-6; tentatively, D is TRBD2 (5 bases). The V gene's germline CDR1 is KGHSH and CDR2 LQKENI. Trimming cost V 5 bases and J 0 bases, with 17 bases left between them. This CDR3 is 18 amino acids long. This CDR3 reads CASSSSRDVISGANVLTF. The CDR3 region has the DNA TGTGCCAGCTCATCGTCCCGGGATGTAATCTCTGGGGCCAACGTCCTGACTTTC.

The sample holds one count of this clone. V gene TRBV6-4 combines with J gene TRBJ2-3, with D perhaps TRBD2 (6 bases). Germline loops: CDR1 MRHNA, CDR2 SNTAGT. V lost 3 bases and J lost 4, with 17 bases in between. The CDR3 has 16 amino acids. The DNA for the CDR3 is TGTGCCAGCAGTGAAACTAGCCATAATAGGCCAGATACGCAGTATTTT. Translated, it gives CASSETSHNRPDTQYF.

This clone was seen only a few times. This chain links TRBV7-9 with TRBJ1-1; D is possibly TRBD1 (5 bases). The CDR3 is 13 amino acids. V was shortened by 4 bases and J by 4 bases, with 10 bases between the two germline ends. From germline, CDR1 is SEHNR and CDR2 FQNEAQ (reference sequence). CDR3 region: CASSWNQGTEAFF. Here the CDR3 DNA reads TGTGCCAGCAGCTGGAACCAGGGCACTGAAGCTTTCTTT. The whole variable domain, filled in from reference TRBV7-9 and TRBJ1-1, reads DTGVSQNPRHKITKRGQNVTFRCDPISEHNRLYWYRQTLGQGPEFLTYFQNEAQLEKSRLLSDRFSAERPKGSFSTLEIQRTEQGDSAMYLCASSWNQGTEAFFGQGTRLTVV.

The V and J genes are TRBV12-5 and TRBJ1-5; 9 bases align to TRBD1. Losses at the gene ends were 1 base for V and 6 bases for J; bases not matched to a gene: 10. This CDR3 has 17 amino acids. Germline lookup yields CDR1 LGHNT and CDR2 FRNRAP. This CDR3 is CASGLGTGGFRPQPQHF. CDR3 nucleotide sequence: TGTGCTAGTGGTTTGGGCACAGGGGGCTTTCGGCCTCAGCCCCAGCATTTT.

This chain joins TRBV6-1 and TRBJ1-3; unclear D gene. The V and J ends lost 1 base and 0 bases respectively, with 10 bases between them. The CDR3 is made up of 16 amino acids. Germline CDR1 and CDR2: MNHNS and SASEGT. CDR3 amino acids: CASSEGEGSSGNTIYF. The DNA of the CDR3 is TGTGCCAGCAGTGAAGGGGAAGGGAGCTCTGGAAACACCATATATTTT.

V gene TRBV19 combines with J gene TRBJ1-5; 10 positions agree with TRBD1. Germline-derived CDR1 and CDR2 are LNHDA and SQIVND (reference sequence). The V segment lost 5 bases and the J segment 7 bases; nucleotides outside the gene matches: 8. The CDR3 has 15 residues. CDR3 sequence reads: CASSPGQGQIQPQHF. CDR3 sequence (DNA): TGTGCCAGTAGTCCGGGACAGGGGCAAATACAGCCCCAGCATTTT.

As for this clone: A junction boundary mismatches the germline segment, possibly from a read error. V is TRBV29-1 and J is TRBJ1-4, with 7 nucleotides matching TRBD1. The germline CDR1 and CDR2 sequences are SQVTM and ANQGSEA. The CDR3 runs 11 residues. The CDR3 sequence: CSVEKQGHGVF. DNA for the CDR3: TGCAGCGTTGAAAAACAGGGGCACGGGGTTTTT.

The chain joins TRBV5-1 to TRBJ2-5, with D possibly being TRBD1 (6 bases). V was pared by 0 bases and J by 5 bases, with 11 bases between. Germline V gene data show CDR1 as SGHRS and CDR2 as YFSETQ. CDR3 size: 14 residues. Written as DNA, the CDR3 is TGCGCCAGCAGCTTGGCCCCAGGACAGGAGACCCAGTACTTC. It specifies CASSLAPGQETQYF.

The gene calls are TRBV5-6 and TRBJ2-2, with D possibly TRBD2 on 6 matching bases. V shed 2 bases and J shed 6 bases, with 17 bases lying between them. Germline lookup yields CDR1 SGHDT and CDR2 YYEEEE. The CDR3 runs to 16 residues. The CDR3 protein is CASSFDVGEVAGELFF. CDR3 sequence (DNA): TGTGCCAGCAGCTTTGATGTAGGGGAGGTGGCCGGGGAGCTGTTTTTT. Complete variable domain (other parts from reference TRBV5-6 and TRBJ2-2): DAGVTQSPTHLIKTRGQQVTLRCSPKSGHDTVSWYQQALGQGPQFIFQYYEEEERQRGNFPDRFSGHQFPNYSSELNVNALLLGDSALYLCASSFDVGEVAGELFFGEGSRLTVL.

The sample holds one count of this clone. V usage is TRBV28 and J usage is TRBJ1-1; weak D call: TRBD1 (6 bases). Germline CDR1 is MDHEN and CDR2 is SYDVKM. This CDR3 has 16 amino acids. The V end was cut by 2 bases, the J end by 0 bases, with 13 bases between. DNA of the CDR3: TGTGCCAGCAGTTTACCGCCGGGACACCTGAACACTGAAGCTTTCTTT. This sequence encodes CASSLPPGHLNTEAFF. Variable domain in full (rest from reference TRBV28 and TRBJ1-1): DVKVTQSSRYLVKRTGEKVFLECVQDMDHENMFWYRQDPGLGLRLIYFSYDVKMKEKGDIPEGYSVSREKKERFSLILESASTNQTSMYLCASSLPPGHLNTEAFFGQGTRLTVV.

V gene TRBV9 combines with J gene TRBJ1-4; no clear D. This CDR3 region has 14 residues. The V end lost 5 bases, the J end lost 7 bases, and 15 bases lay between the germline ends. The germline gives CDR1 SGDLS, CDR2 YYNGEE. The CDR3 DNA is TGTGCCAGCAGGACGACCGCGGGAAGTGAAAAACTGTTTTTT. Protein product: CASRTTAGSEKLFF.

This clone has only one observation. J is TRBJ2-7 and V is TRBV9; TRBD1 aligns across 7 bases. The junction had 5 bases not matched to a gene; V was cut back by 0 bases and J by 2 bases. This CDR3 has 15 amino acids. Per the germline V gene, CDR1 is SGDLS and CDR2 is YYNGEE. Here the CDR3 DNA reads TGTGCCAGCAGCGTAGAACAGGGGTTGCCCTACGAGCAGTACTTC. This translates into CASSVEQGLPYEQYF.

The rearrangement links TRBV12-3 or TRBV12-4 to TRBJ1-5; D is possibly TRBD1 (6 bases). CDR3 size: 13 residues. Trimming cost V 1 base and J 7 bases, with 8 bases left between them. CDR3: CASSLEGDQPQHF. DNA of the CDR3: TGTGCCAGCAGTTTAGAGGGGGACCAGCCCCAGCATTTT.

This clone was seen just once. The rearrangement uses TRBV27 and TRBJ2-1; 7 bases are a match to TRBD1. Germline CDR1 MNHEY, CDR2 SMNVEV (reference sequence). The trim removed 5 bases at V and 9 bases at J, leaving 13 bases unmatched. CDR3 size: 15 residues. DNA for the CDR3: TGTGCCAGCAGTCAGACAGGGTTTGGTTTCGCTGAGCAGTTCTTC. Translating gives CASSQTGFGFAEQFF.

This clone was counted only a few times. CDR3 sequence reads: CASSQVSDSYYGYTF. The CDR3 DNA reads as TGTGCCAGCAGCCAAGTGTCCGACAGCTACTATGGCTACACCTTC. This chain connects TRBV4-2 to TRBJ1-2; D may be TRBD1 (5 bases). V lost 1 base, J lost 3 bases, and 12 bases lay in between. The CDR3 runs to 15 residues. Germline lookup yields CDR1 LGHNA and CDR2 YNFKEQ.

The V call is TRBV7-8, the J call TRBJ1-2, with D hard to call. The CDR3 is 16 amino acids. Between the trimmed V and J ends, which lost 2 bases and 1 base, there was a span of 14 bases. Looked up from germline, CDR1 is SGHVS and CDR2 is FQNEAQ. CDR3 region: CASSLSVSVLNYGYTF. For the CDR3, the DNA is TGTGCCAGCAGCTTATCTGTTTCCGTACTTAACTATGGCTACACCTTC.

The chain's CDR3 is CASRGTAPNEKLFF. The CDR3 DNA is TGTGCCAGCAGGGGGACAGCCCCTAATGAAAAACTGTTTTTT. This sequence joins TRBV27 and TRBJ1-4; 7 nucleotides line up with TRBD1. The CDR3 contains 14 residues. Germline V gene data show CDR1 as MNHEY and CDR2 as SMNVEV (reference sequence). V dropped 6 bases and J dropped 3; count of bases not matched to a gene: 4.

The V gene is TRBV2, the J gene TRBJ1-4; 7 bases are shared with TRBD1. The V gene end was trimmed by 2 bases and the J gene end by 5 bases; junction bases not matched to a gene: 5. The CDR3 is 15 residues long. Germline CDR1 SNHLY, CDR2 FYNNEI. In DNA form, the CDR3 reads TGTGCCAGCAGTGAATTCGGGACAGAGAATGAAAAACTGTTTTTT. Its translation is CASSEFGTENEKLFF.

Worth noting for this clone: Other DNA sequences from this sample encode an identical CDR3 as well. The CDR3 reads CASSLRTGGNTEAFF. CDR3 DNA: TGCGCCAGCAGCTTACGGACAGGGGGAAACACTGAAGCTTTCTTT. This chain joins TRBV5-1 and TRBJ1-1; TRBD1 matches 10 bases. Germline V lookup: CDR1 SGHRS, CDR2 YFSETQ. Trimming cost V 2 bases and J 2 bases; bases outside gene matches: 3. This CDR3 comprises 15 residues.

The rearrangement links TRBV11-2 to TRBJ1-4, with D possibly TRBD1 on 5 matching bases. The CDR3 consists of 13 residues. Between the trimmed V and J ends, which lost 5 bases and 2 bases, there was a span of 6 bases. Germline assignment: CDR1 SGHAT and CDR2 FQNNGV. CDR3 loop: CASSRGTNEKLFF. For the CDR3, the DNA is TGTGCCAGCAGCCGGGGGACTAATGAAAAACTGTTTTTT.

The chain combines TRBV10-2 with TRBJ1-1; D unclear. The germline V and J ends were trimmed by 11 bases and 1 base, with 14 bases remaining between them. Germline V gives CDR1 WSHSY, CDR2 SAAADI. CDR3 size: 13 residues. CDR3 DNA: TGCGCCGGCGGGGTTGGAGAGAACACTGAAGCTTTCTTT. This encodes CAGGVGENTEAFF.

This chain uses TRBV9 with TRBJ1-1, with TRBD1 identical over 9 bases. The germline gives CDR1 SGDLS, CDR2 YYNGEE. J lost 5 bases, V lost 7 bases, and 24 bases had no gene match. The CDR3 has 19 residues. The CDR3 here is CASGSGTGRVWETYTEAFF. CDR3 DNA sequence: TGTGCCAGCGGGTCCGGGACAGGGAGGGTTTGGGAAACTTATACTGAAGCTTTCTTT. Full variable domain (rest looked up from reference TRBV9 and TRBJ1-1): DSGVTQTPKHLITATGQRVTLRCSPRSGDLSVYWYQQSLDQGLQFLIQYYNGEERAKGNILERFSAQQFPDLHSELNLSSLELGDSALYFCASGSGTGRVWETYTEAFFGQGTRLTVV.

The gene calls are TRBV19 and TRBJ1-1, with 9 positions matching TRBD1. There are 15 residues in the CDR3. Germline trimming cut 3 bases from V and 2 bases from J; bases unmatched to any gene: 4. Germline V gene sequence: CDR1 LNHDA, CDR2 SQIVND (reference sequence). CDR3 in DNA: TGTGCCAGTAGTATCCGGGACAGGGTAAACACTGAAGCTTTCTTT. Protein: CASSIRDRVNTEAFF.

The V and J genes are TRBV27 and TRBJ1-2; maybe TRBD1 (6 bases). The CDR3 consists of 14 residues. The germline V gene encodes CDR1 MNHEY and CDR2 SMNVEV (reference sequence). Trimming took 3 bases from V and 4 from J, leaving 12 bases between them. The CDR3: CASSFSQGSYGYTF. The CDR3 bases are TGTGCCAGCAGTTTCAGCCAGGGGAGCTATGGCTACACCTTC.

This CDR3 reads CASSFPGQGAIEGYTF. The CDR3 nucleotides are TGCGCCAGCAGCTTCCCGGGACAGGGGGCGATCGAAGGCTACACCTTC. V and J are TRBV5-1 and TRBJ1-2, with 12 bases fitting TRBD1. Per germline, CDR1 SGHRS and CDR2 YFSETQ. The CDR3 contains 16 residues. V dropped 2 bases and J dropped 8; count of bases not matched to a gene: 10.

The rearrangement uses TRBV7-3 and TRBJ1-2; 9 bases line up with TRBD1. Germline CDR1 SGHTA, CDR2 FQGTGA. After removal of 5 bases from V and 4 bases from J, the junction contained 8 bases not matched to a gene. The CDR3 has 15 residues. The CDR3 coding sequence is TGTGCCAGCAGCCTTATTCCGGGACAGGGCTATGGCTACACCTTC. Translated: CASSLIPGQGYGYTF.